The entry that follows covers one T cell receptor (beta chain) sequence. This clonotype has at least ten counts. Its antigen has not been determined. Per-nucleotide qualities are absent, and no much larger clonotype sits a single base away. This sample is part of a study of breast tumors, draining lymph nodes, adjacent tissues (dated by TCRdb to 2016 to 2018). In terms of the full investigation: The study compared TCR beta repertoires across tumor, adjacent nontumor tissue and axillary lymph nodes from breast cancer patients. In human breast cancer, the study set out to evaluate how tumor, surrounding tissue and draining lymph node repertoires relate to one another and whether T cells may move between these sites.

Broader findings and caveats from the paper: T-cell repertoire diversity in tumors was found to be lower than in lymph nodes but higher than in nontumor tissue, and preferential V and J gene usage was observed. Tumor and nontumor tissue repertoires were significantly more similar in luminal-like than in basal-like breast cancer. A scenario in which most tumor T cells derive from the lymph node and then expand within tumor tissue was judged to be consistent with the data. The study presented the conclusion that tumor T cells originate in lymph nodes as consistent with a hypothesis, not as something directly demonstrated.

Sequenced using an Illumina HiSeq 2000. Multiplex PCR amplification was used to generate the TCR beta chain libraries. High-throughput sequencing was used to analyze the amplified TCR beta chain products. TCRdb reworked the public reads: Q25 trimming with fastp, MiXCR clone assembly, productive beta chains retained. One record per CDR3 amino acid sequence lists the most common genes and DNA. Present in this sample are about 21,000 distinct CDR3 sequences, about two fifths of which were seen just once. The ten top clones hold roughly a quarter of the sample. This receptor was obtained from a female donor with breast cancer. Some clones in this sample may be carry-over from other donors' samples. The source material was breast tumor tissue.

The DNA sequence is TGCGCCAGCAGCGGAGAGGGGGATGCGGGCACAGATACGCAGTATTTT. It specifies CASSGEGDAGTDTQYF. The sequence joins TRBV4-1 to TRBJ2-3; a tentative D match to TRBD1 spans 6 bases. The CDR3 has 16 amino acids, counting the end cysteine and phenylalanine. The CDR3 DNA has 48 bases and is translated from base 1. The trim is 5 bases for V and 1 base for J, with a gap of 16 bases between the germline ends. CDR1 is given as MGHRA and CDR2 as YSYEKL, both from the germline V gene.